This TCR beta chain originates from a study of T cells in Graves' hyperthyroidism and ophthalmopathy. Graves' hyperthyroidism showing no ophthalmopathy progression within 18 months was considered stable. The study enrolled patients aged 18 to 65 with newly diagnosed hyperthyroidism of under 2 months' duration. Diagnoses used clinical symptoms, serum thyroxine and TRAb, thyroid ultrasound and orbital computed tomography. Authors of the study amplified TCR beta CDR3 regions from RNA transcripts. A set of HTBI primers served as the primers for a first-round RT-PCR of the TCR CDR3. A single record per CDR3 protein comes from TCRdb applying MiXCR to the multiplex PCR reads. The sample includes roughly 420,000 distinct CDR3 sequences, roughly an eighth of them seen just once. This clonotype was detected ten times or more. Its specificity is unknown. Points from the study as a whole: In simple terms, a model built on 13 V-J features told ophthalmopathy apart from stable hyperthyroidism.

The CDR3 totals 14 residues. Deletions cut 2 bases from V and 6 bases from J, with 13 bases between. Germline V gene lookup returns CDR1 MDHEN and CDR2 SYDVKM. Sequencing was performed on blood. The sequence was obtained from a woman aged 18 to 35 with Graves' hyperthyroidism. The chain is built from TRBV28 and TRBJ1-2; D possibly corresponds to TRBD1 (5 bases). CDR3 sequence: CASSLDLTVNGYTF. The CDR3 DNA follows: TGTGCCAGCAGTTTAGATTTGACAGTAAATGGCTACACCTTC.